This T cell receptor beta chain emerged from a study of monozygotic twins with inflammatory bowel disease. Germline values: CDR1 SGHAT, CDR2 FQNNGV. This CDR3 contains 15 residues. Study outcomes and limitations: There was no way to distinguish the different T cell subtypes.

In regard to this clonotype: Its cognate antigen is unknown.

TCRdb re-called the 5' RACE reads and gives one entry per CDR3 protein, without DNA. The data include some 440,000 distinct CDR3 sequences; the top ten clones carry 2% to 3%. The V gene is TRBV11-2, the J gene TRBJ2-2; TCRdb names TRBD1, which stays unverified in the absence of DNA. The sample comprised blood. The clonotype originates from a human donor with ulcerative colitis or Crohn's disease, or a healthy co-twin of an affected twin (not recorded which). Here the CDR3 reads CASSLWTGVSGELFF.